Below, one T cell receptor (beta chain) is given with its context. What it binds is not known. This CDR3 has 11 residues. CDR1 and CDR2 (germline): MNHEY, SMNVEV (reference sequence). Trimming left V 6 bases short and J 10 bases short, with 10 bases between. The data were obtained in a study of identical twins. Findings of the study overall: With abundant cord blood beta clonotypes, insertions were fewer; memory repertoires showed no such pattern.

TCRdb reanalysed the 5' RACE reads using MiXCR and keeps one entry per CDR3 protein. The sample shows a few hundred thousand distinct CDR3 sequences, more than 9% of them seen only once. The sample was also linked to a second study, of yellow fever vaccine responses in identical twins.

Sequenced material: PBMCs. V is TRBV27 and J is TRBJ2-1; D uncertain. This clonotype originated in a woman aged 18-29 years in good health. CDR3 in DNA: TGTGCCAGCAGATTCCTCAACGAGCAGTTCTTC. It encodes CASRFLNEQFF.